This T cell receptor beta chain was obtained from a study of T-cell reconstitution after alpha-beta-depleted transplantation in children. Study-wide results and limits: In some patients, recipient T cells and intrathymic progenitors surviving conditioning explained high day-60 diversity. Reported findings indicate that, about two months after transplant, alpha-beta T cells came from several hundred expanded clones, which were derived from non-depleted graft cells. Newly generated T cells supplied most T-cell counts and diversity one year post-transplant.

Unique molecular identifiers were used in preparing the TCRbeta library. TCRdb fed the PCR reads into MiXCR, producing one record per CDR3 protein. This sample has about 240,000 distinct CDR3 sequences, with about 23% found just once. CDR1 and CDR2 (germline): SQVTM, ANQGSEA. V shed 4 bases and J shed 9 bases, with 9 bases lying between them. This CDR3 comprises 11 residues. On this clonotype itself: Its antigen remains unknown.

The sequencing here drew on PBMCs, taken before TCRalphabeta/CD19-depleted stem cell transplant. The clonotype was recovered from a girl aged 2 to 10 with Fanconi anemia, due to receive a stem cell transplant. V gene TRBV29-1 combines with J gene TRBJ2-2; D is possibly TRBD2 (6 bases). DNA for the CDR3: TGCAGCGTTGGCGGGGCGAGGGAGCTGTTTTTT. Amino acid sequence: CSVGGARELFF.